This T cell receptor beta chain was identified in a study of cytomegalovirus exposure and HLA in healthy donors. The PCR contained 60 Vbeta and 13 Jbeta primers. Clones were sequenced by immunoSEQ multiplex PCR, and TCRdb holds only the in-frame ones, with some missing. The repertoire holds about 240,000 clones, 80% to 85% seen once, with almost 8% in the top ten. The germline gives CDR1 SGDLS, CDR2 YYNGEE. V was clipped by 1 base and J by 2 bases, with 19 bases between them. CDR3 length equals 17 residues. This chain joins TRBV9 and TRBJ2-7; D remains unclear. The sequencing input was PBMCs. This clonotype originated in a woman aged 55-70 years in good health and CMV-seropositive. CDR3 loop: CASSVLEGQRTTYEQYF. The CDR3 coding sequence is TGTGCCAGCAGCGTATTGGAAGGTCAGCGCACTACCTACGAGCAGTACTTC.